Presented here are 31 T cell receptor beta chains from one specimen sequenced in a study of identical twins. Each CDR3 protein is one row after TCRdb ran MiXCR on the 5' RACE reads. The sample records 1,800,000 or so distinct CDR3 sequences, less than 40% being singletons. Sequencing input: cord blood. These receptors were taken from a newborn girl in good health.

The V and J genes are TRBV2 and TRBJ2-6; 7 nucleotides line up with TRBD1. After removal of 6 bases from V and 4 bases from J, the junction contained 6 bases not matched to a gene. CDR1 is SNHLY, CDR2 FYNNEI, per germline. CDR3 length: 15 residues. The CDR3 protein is CASRHTGAGANVLTF. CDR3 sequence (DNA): TGTGCCAGCAGACACACAGGGGCCGGGGCCAACGTCCTGACTTTC. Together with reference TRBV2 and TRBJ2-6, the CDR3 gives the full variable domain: EPEVTQTPSHQVTQMGQEVILRCVPISNHLYFYWYRQILGQKVEFLVSFYNNEISEKSEIFDDQFSVERPDGSNFTLKIRSTKLEDSAMYFCASRHTGAGANVLTFGAGSRLTVL.

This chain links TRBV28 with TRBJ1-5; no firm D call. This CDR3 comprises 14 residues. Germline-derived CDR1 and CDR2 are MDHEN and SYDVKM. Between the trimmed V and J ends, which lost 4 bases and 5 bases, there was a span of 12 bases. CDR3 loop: CASSYRRPHQPQHF. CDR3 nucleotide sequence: TGTGCCAGCAGTTACCGTCGTCCCCATCAGCCCCAGCATTTT.

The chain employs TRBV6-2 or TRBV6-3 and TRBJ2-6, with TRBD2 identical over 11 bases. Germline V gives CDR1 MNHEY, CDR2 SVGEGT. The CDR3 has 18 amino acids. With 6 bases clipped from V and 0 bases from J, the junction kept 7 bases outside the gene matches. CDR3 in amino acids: CASSSGLAVVSGANVLTF. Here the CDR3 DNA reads TGTGCCAGCAGCTCGGGACTAGCGGTCGTCTCTGGGGCCAACGTCCTGACTTTC.

The chain's CDR3 is CASSAWADTQYF. Written as DNA, the CDR3 is TGTGCCAGCAGCGCCTGGGCAGATACGCAGTATTTT. The rearrangement links TRBV9 to TRBJ2-3; D is ambiguous. The CDR3 is 12 amino acids. Germline V CDR1 and CDR2: SGDLS, YYNGEE. V shed 3 bases and J shed 4 bases, with 6 bases lying between them.

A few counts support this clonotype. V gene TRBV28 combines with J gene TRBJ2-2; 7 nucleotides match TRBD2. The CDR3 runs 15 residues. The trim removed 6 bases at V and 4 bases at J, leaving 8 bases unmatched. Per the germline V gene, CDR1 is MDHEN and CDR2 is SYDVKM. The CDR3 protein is CASRPSGRGTGELFF. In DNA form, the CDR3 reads TGTGCCAGCAGGCCTAGCGGAAGGGGCACCGGGGAGCTGTTTTTT.

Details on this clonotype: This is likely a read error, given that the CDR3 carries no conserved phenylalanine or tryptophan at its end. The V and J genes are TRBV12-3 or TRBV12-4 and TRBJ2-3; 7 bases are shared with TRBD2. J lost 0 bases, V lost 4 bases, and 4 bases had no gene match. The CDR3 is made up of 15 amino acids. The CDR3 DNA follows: TGTGCCAGCAGTTGGGAGGGGCTGAGCACAGATACGCAGTATTCT. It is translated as CASSWEGLSTDTQYS.

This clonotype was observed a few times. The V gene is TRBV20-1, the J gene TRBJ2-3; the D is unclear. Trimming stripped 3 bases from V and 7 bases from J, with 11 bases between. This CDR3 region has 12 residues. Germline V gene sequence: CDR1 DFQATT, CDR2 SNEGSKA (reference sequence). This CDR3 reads CSASRPVNTQYF. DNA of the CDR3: TGCAGTGCTAGTCGCCCGGTGAATACGCAGTATTTT.

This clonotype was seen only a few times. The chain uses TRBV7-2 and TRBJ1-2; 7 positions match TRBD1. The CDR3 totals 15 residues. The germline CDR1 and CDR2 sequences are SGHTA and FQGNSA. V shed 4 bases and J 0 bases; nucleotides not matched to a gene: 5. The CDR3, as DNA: TGTGCCAGCAGCTACCGGACAGGAGCTAACTATGGCTACACCTTC. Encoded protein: CASSYRTGANYGYTF.

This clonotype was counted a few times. CDR3 in amino acids: CASSQGSSGTANYGYTF. The CDR3 nucleotides read TGCGCCAGCAGCCAAGGCTCCTCCGGGACAGCCAACTATGGCTACACCTTC. The chain couples TRBV4-1 to TRBJ1-2, with 7 bases fitting TRBD1. Germline V gene sequence: CDR1 MGHRA, CDR2 YSYEKL. The V and J ends lost 1 base and 2 bases, in that order; junction bases with no gene match: 10. This CDR3 is 17 amino acids long.

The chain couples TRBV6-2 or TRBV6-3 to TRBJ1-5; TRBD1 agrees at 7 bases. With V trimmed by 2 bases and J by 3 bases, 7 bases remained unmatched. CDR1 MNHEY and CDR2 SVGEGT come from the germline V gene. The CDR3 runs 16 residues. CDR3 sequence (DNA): TGTGCCAGCAGTTACGACACAGGGGCTCCCAATCAGCCCCAGCATTTT. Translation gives CASSYDTGAPNQPQHF.

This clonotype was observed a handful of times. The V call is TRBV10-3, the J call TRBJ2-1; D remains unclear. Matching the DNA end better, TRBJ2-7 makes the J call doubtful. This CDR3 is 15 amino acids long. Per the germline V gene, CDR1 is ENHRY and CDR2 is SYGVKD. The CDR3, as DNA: TGTGCCATCAGTGAGTCGGTACAGACGTACAATGAGCAGTACTTC. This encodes CAISESVQTYNEQYF.

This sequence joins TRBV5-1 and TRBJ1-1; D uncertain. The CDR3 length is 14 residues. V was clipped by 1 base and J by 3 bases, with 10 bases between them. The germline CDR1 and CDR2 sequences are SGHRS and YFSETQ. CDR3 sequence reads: CASSLWPGHTEAFF. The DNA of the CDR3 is TGCGCCAGCAGCTTGTGGCCCGGACACACTGAAGCTTTCTTT.

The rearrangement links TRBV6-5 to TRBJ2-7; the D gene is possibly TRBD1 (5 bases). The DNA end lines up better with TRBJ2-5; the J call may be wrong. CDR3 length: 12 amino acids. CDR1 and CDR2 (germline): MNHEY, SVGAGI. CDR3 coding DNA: TGTGCCAGCACGCCCAGGGCAGGGACCCAGTACTTC. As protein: CASTPRAGTQYF.

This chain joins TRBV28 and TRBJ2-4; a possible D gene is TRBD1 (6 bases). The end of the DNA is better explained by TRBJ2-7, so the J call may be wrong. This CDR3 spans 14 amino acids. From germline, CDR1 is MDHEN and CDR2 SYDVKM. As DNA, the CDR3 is TGTGCCAGCAGCCAGGACAGCGCTCTCCACGAGCAGTACTTC. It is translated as CASSQDSALHEQYF.

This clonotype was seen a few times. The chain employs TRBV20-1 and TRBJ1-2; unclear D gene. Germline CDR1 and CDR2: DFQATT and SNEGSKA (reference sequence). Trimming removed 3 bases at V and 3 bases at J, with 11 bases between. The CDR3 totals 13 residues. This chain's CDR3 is CSASGPTYYGYTF. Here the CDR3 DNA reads TGCAGTGCTAGTGGGCCAACATACTATGGCTACACCTTC.

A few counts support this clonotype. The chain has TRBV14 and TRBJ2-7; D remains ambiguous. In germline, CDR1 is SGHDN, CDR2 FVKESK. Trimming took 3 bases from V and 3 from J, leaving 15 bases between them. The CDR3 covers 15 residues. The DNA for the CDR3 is TGTGCCAGCAGCCAGAAGCGACTCCCGATCTACGAGCAGTACTTC. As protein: CASSQKRLPIYEQYF. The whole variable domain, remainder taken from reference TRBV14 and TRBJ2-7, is EAGVTQFPSHSVIEKGQTVTLRCDPISGHDNLYWYRRVMGKEIKFLLHFVKESKQDESGMPNNRFLAERTGGTYSTLKVQPAELEDSGVYFCASSQKRLPIYEQYFGPGTRLTVT.

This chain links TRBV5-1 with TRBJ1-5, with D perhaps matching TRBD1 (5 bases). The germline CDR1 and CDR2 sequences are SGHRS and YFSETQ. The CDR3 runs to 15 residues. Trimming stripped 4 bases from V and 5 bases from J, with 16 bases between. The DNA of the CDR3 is TGCGCCAGCAGCAACGGGACCCTCGGGGATCAGCCCCAGCATTTT. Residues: CASSNGTLGDQPQHF.

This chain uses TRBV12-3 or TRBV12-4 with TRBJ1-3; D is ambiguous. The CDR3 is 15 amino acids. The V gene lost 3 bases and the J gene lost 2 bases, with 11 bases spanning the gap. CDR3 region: CASSFGADAGNTIYF. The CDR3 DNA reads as TGTGCCAGCAGTTTCGGTGCCGATGCTGGAAACACCATATATTTT.

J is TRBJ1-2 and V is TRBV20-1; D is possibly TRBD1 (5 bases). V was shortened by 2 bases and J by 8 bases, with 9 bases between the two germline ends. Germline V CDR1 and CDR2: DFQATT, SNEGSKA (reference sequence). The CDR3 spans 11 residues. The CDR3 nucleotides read TGCAGTGCTAGAAAGGGGACCGGCTACACCTTC. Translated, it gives CSARKGTGYTF.

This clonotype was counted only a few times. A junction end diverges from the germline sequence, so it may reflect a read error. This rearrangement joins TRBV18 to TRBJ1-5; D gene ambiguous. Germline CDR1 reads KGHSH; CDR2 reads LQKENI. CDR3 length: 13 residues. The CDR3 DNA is TGTGCCAGCTCACCACCGTTGGGGAAGCCTCAGCATTTT. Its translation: CASSPPLGKPQHF.

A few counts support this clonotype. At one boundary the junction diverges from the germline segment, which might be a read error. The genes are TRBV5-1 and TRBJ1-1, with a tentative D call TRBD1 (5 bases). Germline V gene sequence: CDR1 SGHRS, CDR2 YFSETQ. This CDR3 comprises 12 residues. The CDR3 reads CASSLARGEAFF. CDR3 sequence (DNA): TGTGCCAGCAGCTTAGCGAGGGGAGAAGCTTTCTTT.

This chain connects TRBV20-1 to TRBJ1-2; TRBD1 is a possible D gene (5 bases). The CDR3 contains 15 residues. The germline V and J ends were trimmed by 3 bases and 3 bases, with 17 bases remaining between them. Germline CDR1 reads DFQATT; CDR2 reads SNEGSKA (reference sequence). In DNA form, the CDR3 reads TGCAGTGCTAGGCGAGACAGTCCCCGGCACTATGGCTACACCTTC. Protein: CSARRDSPRHYGYTF.

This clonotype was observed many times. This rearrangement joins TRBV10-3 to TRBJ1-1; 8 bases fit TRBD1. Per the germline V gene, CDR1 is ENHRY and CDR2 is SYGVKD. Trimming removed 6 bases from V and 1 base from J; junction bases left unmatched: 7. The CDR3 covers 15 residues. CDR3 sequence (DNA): TGTGCCATCAGAGCTCCAGGGGGCGAGAACACTGAAGCTTTCTTT. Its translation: CAIRAPGGENTEAFF.

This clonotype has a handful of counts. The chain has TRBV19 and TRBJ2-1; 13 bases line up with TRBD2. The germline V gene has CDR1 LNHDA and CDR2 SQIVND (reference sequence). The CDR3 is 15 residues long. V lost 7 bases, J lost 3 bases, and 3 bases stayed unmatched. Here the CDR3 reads CASMGTSGNYNEQFF. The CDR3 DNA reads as TGTGCCAGTATGGGGACTAGCGGGAACTACAATGAGCAGTTCTTC.

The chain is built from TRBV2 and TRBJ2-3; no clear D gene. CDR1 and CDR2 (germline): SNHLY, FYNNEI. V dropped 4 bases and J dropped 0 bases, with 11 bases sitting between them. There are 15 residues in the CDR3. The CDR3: CASSGIMGSTDTQYF. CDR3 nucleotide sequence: TGTGCCAGCAGTGGAATTATGGGGAGCACAGATACGCAGTATTTT.

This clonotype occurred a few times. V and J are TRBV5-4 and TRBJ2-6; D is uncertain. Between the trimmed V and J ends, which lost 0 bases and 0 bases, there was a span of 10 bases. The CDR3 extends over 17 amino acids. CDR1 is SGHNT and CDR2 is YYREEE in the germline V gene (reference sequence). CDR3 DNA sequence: TGTGCCAGCAGCTTGGCGTTTTGGGTCTCTGGGGCCAACGTCCTGACTTTC. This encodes CASSLAFWVSGANVLTF.

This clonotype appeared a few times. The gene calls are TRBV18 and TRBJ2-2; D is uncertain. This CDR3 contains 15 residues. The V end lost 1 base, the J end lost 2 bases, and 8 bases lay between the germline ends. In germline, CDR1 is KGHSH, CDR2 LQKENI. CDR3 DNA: TGTGCCAGCTCACCACGTGGACCCAACACCGGGGAGCTGTTTTTT. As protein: CASSPRGPNTGELFF.

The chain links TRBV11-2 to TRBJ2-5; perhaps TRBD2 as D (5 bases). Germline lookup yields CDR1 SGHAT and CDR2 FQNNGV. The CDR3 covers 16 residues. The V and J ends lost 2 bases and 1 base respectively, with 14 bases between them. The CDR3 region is CASSLQGSRLQETQYF. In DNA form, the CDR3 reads TGTGCCAGCAGCTTACAAGGGAGCAGGCTCCAAGAGACCCAGTACTTC.

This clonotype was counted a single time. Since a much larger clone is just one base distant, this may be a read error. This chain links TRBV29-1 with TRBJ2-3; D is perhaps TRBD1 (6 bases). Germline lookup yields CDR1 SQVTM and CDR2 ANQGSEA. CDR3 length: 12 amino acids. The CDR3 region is CSVTGQTDTRYF. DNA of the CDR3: TGCAGCGTTACTGGACAGACAGATACGCGGTATTTT.

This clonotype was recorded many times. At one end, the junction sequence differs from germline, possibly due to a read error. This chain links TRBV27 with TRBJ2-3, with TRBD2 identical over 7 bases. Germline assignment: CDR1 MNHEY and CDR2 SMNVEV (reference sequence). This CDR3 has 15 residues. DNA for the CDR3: TGTGCCAGCAGCTTATCGGCGGGGGGCACAGATACGCAGTATTTT. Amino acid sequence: CASSLSAGGTDTQYF.

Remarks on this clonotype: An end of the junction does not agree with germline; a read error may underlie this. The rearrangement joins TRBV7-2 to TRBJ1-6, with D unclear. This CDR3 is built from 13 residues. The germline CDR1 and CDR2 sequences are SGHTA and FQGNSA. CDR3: CASSLGGNSPPHF. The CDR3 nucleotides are TGTGCCAGCAGCTTAGGAGGCAATTCACCCCCCCACTTT. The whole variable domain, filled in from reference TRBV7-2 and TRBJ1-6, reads GAGVSQSPSNKVTEKGKDVELRCDPISGHTALYWYRQSLGQGLEFLIYFQGNSAPDKSGLPSDRFSAERTGGSVSTLTIQRTQQEDSAVYLCASSLGGNSPPHFGNGTRLTVT.